The 17 T cell receptor beta chains given below trace back to one sample, sequenced in a study of T cell repertoires in ileal Crohn's disease. Libraries were prepared by immunoSEQ multiplex PCR; TCRdb keeps only in-frame clonotypes and omits some of them. The sample carries 30,000 to 35,000 clones, around 80% recorded once. The sequencing input was ileal tissue. These receptors were obtained from an adult with Crohn's disease.

The chain uses TRBV11-2 and TRBJ1-1; tentative D call: TRBD1 (5 bases). Deletions cut 4 bases from V and 1 base from J, with 13 bases between. Germline V CDR1 and CDR2: SGHAT, FQNNGV. The CDR3 spans 15 residues. This CDR3 reads CASSSPRGKNTEAFF. The CDR3 DNA reads TGTGCCAGCAGCTCCCCTCGGGGGAAGAACACTGAAGCTTTCTTT.

The chain uses TRBV18 and TRBJ1-2; 10 nucleotides line up with TRBD1. The ends lost 1 base at V and 2 bases at J; junction bases unmatched: 1. CDR3 length equals 15 residues. CDR1 and CDR2 (germline): KGHSH, LQKENI. Here the CDR3 DNA reads TGTGCCAGCTCACCACGGGACAGGGGAAACTATGGCTACACCTTC. Translated: CASSPRDRGNYGYTF.

The V call is TRBV6-1, the J call TRBJ1-6; 7 bases are a match to TRBD1. Losses at the gene ends were 3 bases for V and 5 bases for J; bases not matched to a gene: 4. CDR3 length: 15 amino acids. Germline loops: CDR1 MNHNS, CDR2 SASEGT. CDR3 DNA: TGTGCCAGCAGTGATAGACAGGGAAATAATTCACCCCTCCACTTT. It is translated as CASSDRQGNNSPLHF.

This sequence joins TRBV5-1 and TRBJ2-7; D unclear. CDR3 length: 13 amino acids. V lost 7 bases and J 2 bases, leaving 13 bases between the germline ends. Germline V gene sequence: CDR1 SGHRS, CDR2 YFSETQ. The CDR3 DNA reads as TGCGCCAGCCTGGGCCCTCCTACCTACGAGCAGTACTTC. Amino acids: CASLGPPTYEQYF.

The rearrangement links TRBV7-9 to TRBJ2-7; possibly TRBD2 for D (6 bases). With 1 base removed from V and 6 bases from J, the gap between germline ends came to 19 bases. The CDR3 runs 16 residues. Germline CDR1 SEHNR, CDR2 FQNEAQ (reference sequence). Here the CDR3 DNA reads TGTGCCAGCAGCTTAGGAGGGCGGGGAACTTCGGGCGAGCAGTACTTC. Translation gives CASSLGGRGTSGEQYF.

Only one count was recorded for this clone. The rearrangement uses TRBV10-3 and TRBJ2-6, with TRBD2 matching over 8 bases. The CDR3 has 17 residues. With 8 bases clipped from V and 0 bases from J, the junction kept 9 bases outside the gene matches. Germline CDR1 reads ENHRY; CDR2 reads SYGVKD. The CDR3 region has the DNA TGTGCCATCCAGGGGCTAGCGGGTTTCTCTGGGGCCAACGTCCTGACTTTC. Encoded protein: CAIQGLAGFSGANVLTF.

The rearrangement uses TRBV6-1 and TRBJ1-5; D not resolved. Germline CDR1 is MNHNS and CDR2 is SASEGT. This CDR3 is 13 amino acids long. V dropped 4 bases and J dropped 6 bases, with 10 bases sitting between them. CDR3 nucleotides: TGTGCCAGCAGTGTCGAGGTTACTCAGCCCCAGCATTTT. It specifies CASSVEVTQPQHF.

J is TRBJ1-4 and V is TRBV5-1; 7 bases fit TRBD1. This CDR3 has 16 residues. Germline loops: CDR1 SGHRS, CDR2 YFSETQ. The V segment lost 2 bases and the J segment 0 bases; nucleotides outside the gene matches: 4. CDR3 protein: CASSFTGTATNEKLFF. CDR3 bases: TGCGCCAGCAGCTTCACCGGGACAGCAACTAATGAAAAACTGTTTTTT.

The chain links TRBV10-3 to TRBJ1-2, with TRBD1 as a possible D gene (6 bases). Germline-derived CDR1 and CDR2 are ENHRY and SYGVKD. This CDR3 comprises 14 residues. The V end lost 8 bases, the J end lost 0 bases, and 13 bases lay between the germline ends. In nucleotides, the CDR3 is TGTGCCATCCGAAGGACAGCCTCTAACTATGGCTACACCTTC. Its translation: CAIRRTASNYGYTF.

The chain employs TRBV5-1 and TRBJ2-7; D may be TRBD2 (6 bases). From germline, CDR1 is SGHRS and CDR2 YFSETQ. There are 13 residues in the CDR3. V lost 4 bases, J lost 5 bases, and 13 bases lay in between. The DNA of the CDR3 is TGCGCCAGCAGCCCGGCTAGCGTCCACGAGCAGTACTTC. Its translation is CASSPASVHEQYF. The entire variable domain, with the rest obtained from reference TRBV5-1 and TRBJ2-7, is as follows: KAGVTQTPRYLIKTRGQQVTLSCSPISGHRSVSWYQQTPGQGLQFLFEYFSETQRNKGNFPGRFSGRQFSNSRSEMNVSTLELGDSALYLCASSPASVHEQYFGPGTRLTVT.

This sequence joins TRBV7-9 and TRBJ1-5; D perhaps matches TRBD1 (6 bases). Germline CDR1 reads SEHNR; CDR2 reads FQNEAQ (reference sequence). The CDR3 is 13 amino acids. Trimming removed 6 bases from V and 7 bases from J, with 13 bases in between. Here the CDR3 reads CASSRGADQPQHF. CDR3 in DNA: TGTGCCAGCAGTCGGGGGGCGGACCAGCCCCAGCATTTT.

The chain links TRBV4-3 to TRBJ2-3, with 11 positions matching TRBD2. The ends lost 0 bases at V and 10 bases at J; junction bases unmatched: 3. This CDR3 region has 14 residues. CDR1 is LGHNA, CDR2 YSLEER, per germline. The chain's CDR3 is CASSQDSGGAAQYF. In DNA, the CDR3 is TGCGCCAGCAGCCAAGATAGCGGGGGGGCGGCGCAGTATTTT.

The table lists this clone with a count of one. This chain links TRBV5-6 with TRBJ2-5; 11 bases match TRBD1. Losses at the gene ends were 4 bases for V and 5 bases for J; bases not matched to a gene: 10. CDR3 size: 16 residues. The germline gives CDR1 SGHDT, CDR2 YYEEEE. The CDR3 bases are TGTGCCAGCAGCACCTACGGACAGGGGGCGGGGGAGACCCAGTACTTC. This translates into CASSTYGQGAGETQYF.

The chain joins TRBV27 to TRBJ2-7; D perhaps matches TRBD2 (5 bases). The germline V and J ends were trimmed by 6 bases and 4 bases, with 10 bases remaining between them. There are 12 residues in the CDR3. Germline lookup yields CDR1 MNHEY and CDR2 SMNVEV (reference sequence). The CDR3 protein is CASSLGGYEQYF. Written as DNA, the CDR3 is TGTGCCAGCAGCTTGGGCGGGTACGAGCAGTACTTC.

The V call is TRBV19, the J call TRBJ1-1; D is undetermined. Trimming shortened V by 4 bases and J by 4 bases, and 10 bases separated the two germline ends. CDR3 size: 13 residues. Per the germline V gene, CDR1 is LNHDA and CDR2 is SQIVND (reference sequence). Here the CDR3 reads CASSTSGVTEAFF. CDR3 nucleotides: TGTGCCAGTAGTACTTCCGGGGTCACTGAAGCTTTCTTT.

The rearrangement uses TRBV29-1 and TRBJ2-7; D is perhaps TRBD2 (5 bases). The CDR3 totals 14 residues. Germline V lookup: CDR1 SQVTM, CDR2 ANQGSEA. Deletions cut 4 bases from V and 7 bases from J, with 20 bases between. CDR3 bases: TGCAGCGTTGTGGGCGGCCGGGGATCGTGGGAGCAGTACTTC. Translation: CSVVGGRGSWEQYF.

The V and J genes are TRBV7-3 and TRBJ2-1; 10 nucleotides line up with TRBD2. CDR1 SGHTA and CDR2 FQGTGA come from the germline V gene. The CDR3 has 14 amino acids. The ends lost 5 bases at V and 7 bases at J; junction bases unmatched: 5. CDR3 nucleotides: TGTGCCAGCAGCCAAGCGGGAGGGCATAATGAGCAGTTCTTC. Translating gives CASSQAGGHNEQFF.